The 6 T cell receptor beta chains presented below share a single source sample, sequenced in a study of blood T cell repertoires in COVID-19. Sequenced by immunoSEQ multiplex PCR; TCRdb stores in-frame clones only, minus some. Here the sample spans roughly 190,000 clones, around nine tenths being singletons. Source material: peripheral blood. The receptor source for this set is a man between 35 and 55 years old with active or convalescent COVID-19.

This clone was found once. Other DNA sequences in the same sample also yield this CDR3. As DNA, the CDR3 is TGTGCCAGCAGTTTATTCAGACAAGAGACCCAGTACTTC. Its translation: CASSLFRQETQYF. The rearrangement uses TRBV27 and TRBJ2-5; D not resolved. Germline assignment: CDR1 MNHEY and CDR2 SMNVEV (reference sequence). The CDR3 runs to 13 residues. The V end was cut by 1 base, the J end by 2 bases, with 5 bases between.

The chain joins TRBV5-6 to TRBJ2-5, with 8 bases that match TRBD2. Germline V gives CDR1 SGHDT, CDR2 YYEEEE. The J segment lost 2 bases and the V segment lost 0 bases, leaving 3 bases of the junction unmatched. This CDR3 has 15 amino acids. The DNA for the CDR3 is TGTGCCAGCAGCTTGGAAACTAGCGGACAAGAGACCCAGTACTTC. Encoded protein: CASSLETSGQETQYF.

V and J are TRBV19 and TRBJ1-6; D gene unclear. Trimming pared 3 bases from V and 6 bases from J, leaving 18 bases between. This CDR3 spans 17 amino acids. Germline CDR1 LNHDA, CDR2 SQIVND (reference sequence). The CDR3 DNA sequence: TGTGCCAGTAGTATTGATCCAGGACTAAACTTTAATTCACCCCTCCACTTT. Its protein product is CASSIDPGLNFNSPLHF.

The V and J genes are TRBV6-9 and TRBJ2-7; D unresolved. Between the trimmed V and J ends, which lost 5 bases and 7 bases, there was a span of 24 bases. Germline CDR1 is MNHGY and CDR2 is SVAAGI. This CDR3 has 16 amino acids. The CDR3 sequence is CASSTYYSRAMDEQYF. In DNA, the CDR3 is TGTGCCAGCAGTACCTACTATAGCAGAGCGATGGATGAGCAGTACTTC.

J is TRBJ2-1 and V is TRBV4-1, with 8 bases fitting TRBD1. CDR1 and CDR2 (germline): MGHRA, YSYEKL. Trimming took 4 bases from V and 10 from J; bases not matched to a gene: 12. The CDR3 extends over 15 amino acids. As DNA, the CDR3 is TGCGCCAGCAGCCGAGAAAGACAGGGGAGTGCGGAGCAGTTCTTC. Translating gives CASSRERQGSAEQFF.

The chain uses TRBV19 and TRBJ1-2; 7 nucleotides align to TRBD1. This CDR3 comprises 17 residues. Per germline, CDR1 LNHDA and CDR2 SQIVND (reference sequence). With 9 bases clipped from V and 4 bases from J, the junction kept 20 bases outside the gene matches. For the CDR3, the DNA is TGTGCCAGCCATAGGCAGGGGGTAGTATCATTTGTCTATGGCTACACCTTC. This sequence encodes CASHRQGVVSFVYGYTF.